This entry describes one TCR beta chain. Its target is not known. This sample is drawn from a study of monozygotic twins with inflammatory bowel disease. CDR3 length: 15 amino acids. CDR1 is SNHLY and CDR2 is FYNNEI in the germline V gene. Study results and limitations: Differing T cell subtypes remained indistinguishable. The inverse Simpson measure of TCRbeta diversity was lower in IBD patients than in healthy co-twins.

An amount of approximately 3,500 ng of total RNA was used for each TCR library. The UMIs carried a 6-nucleotide sample barcode, and they were added by template switching. Reanalyzing the 5' RACE reads, TCRdb keeps one entry per CDR3 protein, without DNA. The sample table includes about 140,000 distinct CDR3 sequences. The sequence was obtained from a human donor with ulcerative colitis or Crohn's disease, or a healthy co-twin of an affected twin (not recorded which). The chain carries TRBV2 and TRBJ2-2. Specimen: blood. The CDR3 here is CASRIAGVNTGELFF.